Sequencing of this T cell receptor beta chain was carried out in a study of T cell responses to AZD1222 COVID-19 vaccine. The trim removed 3 bases at V and 6 bases at J, leaving 10 bases unmatched. The CDR3 contains 15 residues. In germline, CDR1 is ENHRY, CDR2 SYGVKD. Study-wide results and caveats: Two doses of AZD1222 preceded a rise in Spike-specific TCR breadth and depth.

Data came from immunoSEQ multiplex PCR; TCRdb stores just in-frame clones and leaves some out. The data contain 160,000 or so clones, roughly nine tenths of them singletons. To note about this clone: Its target is not known.

The J gene is TRBJ1-2, the V gene TRBV10-3; 7 bases match TRBD1. This TCR was sampled from an adult who had recovered from COVID-19. Here the sequenced sample was peripheral blood, taken after recovery from COVID-19. The CDR3 sequence: CAISDNTQGGDGYTF. The DNA of the CDR3 is TGTGCCATCAGTGACAACACTCAGGGGGGAGATGGCTACACCTTC.